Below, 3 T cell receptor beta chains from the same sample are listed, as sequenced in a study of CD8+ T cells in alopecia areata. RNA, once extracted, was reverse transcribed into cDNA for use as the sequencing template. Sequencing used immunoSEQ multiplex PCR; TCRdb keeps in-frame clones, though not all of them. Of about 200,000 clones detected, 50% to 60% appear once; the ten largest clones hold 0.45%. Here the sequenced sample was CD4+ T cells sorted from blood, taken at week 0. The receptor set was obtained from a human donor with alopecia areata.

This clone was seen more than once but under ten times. Here the CDR3 reads CASSLSRGTSGYNEQFF. Written as DNA, the CDR3 is TGCGCCAGCAGTCTTTCGCGCGGGACTAGCGGCTACAATGAGCAGTTCTTC. This rearrangement joins TRBV4-1 to TRBJ2-1, with TRBD2 matching 11 bases. This CDR3 is built from 17 residues. Losses at the gene ends were 6 bases for V and 3 bases for J; bases not matched to a gene: 10. Germline lookup yields CDR1 MGHRA and CDR2 YSYEKL.

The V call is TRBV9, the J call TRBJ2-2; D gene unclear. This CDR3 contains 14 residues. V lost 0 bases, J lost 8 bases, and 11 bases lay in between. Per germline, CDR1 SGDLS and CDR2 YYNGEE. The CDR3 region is CASSVAKLSGELFF. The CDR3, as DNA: TGTGCCAGCAGCGTAGCAAAACTATCAGGGGAGCTGTTTTTT. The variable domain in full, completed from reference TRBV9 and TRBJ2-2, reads DSGVTQTPKHLITATGQRVTLRCSPRSGDLSVYWYQQSLDQGLQFLIQYYNGEERAKGNILERFSAQQFPDLHSELNLSSLELGDSALYFCASSVAKLSGELFFGEGSRLTVL.

CDR3 amino acids: CASSRPRDRGGIQYF. In DNA form, the CDR3 reads TGTGCCAGCAGCCGCCCCCGGGACAGGGGTGGCATTCAGTACTTC. This rearrangement joins TRBV7-8 to TRBJ2-4, with 10 bases identical to TRBD1. The V gene end was trimmed by 5 bases and the J gene end by 9 bases; junction bases not matched to a gene: 10. The CDR3 has 15 residues. Germline CDR1 and CDR2: SGHVS and FQNEAQ.